Described below is a single TCR beta chain sequence and its context. Its antigen remains unidentified. Germline values: CDR1 MNHNY, CDR2 SVGAGI (reference sequence). The CDR3 is made up of 14 amino acids. Between the trimmed V and J ends, which lost 0 bases and 4 bases, there was a span of 10 bases. This entry belongs to a study of cytomegalovirus exposure and HLA in healthy donors. Study background: The use of the same platform for the roughly 130 validation repertoires and the 600 to 800 first-cohort repertoires was reported by a later analysis. General observations from the study: The classifier reportedly diagnosed cytomegalovirus status with high sensitivity and specificity. In vitro testing confirmed a few CMV-associated chains as specific for CMV antigens.

Sequencing was performed with immunoSEQ multiplex PCR; in TCRdb, only in-frame clones are kept and a portion is missing. The sample has around 150,000 clones; roughly 86% are singletons. The sample comprised PBMCs. This clonotype was sampled from a man aged 18-30 years in good health and CMV-seropositive. V is TRBV6-6 and J is TRBJ2-7; D possibly corresponds to TRBD2 (6 bases). The CDR3 DNA sequence: TGTGCCAGCAGTTACTCCAAGGCGGGGTACGAGCAGTACTTC. Residues: CASSYSKAGYEQYF.